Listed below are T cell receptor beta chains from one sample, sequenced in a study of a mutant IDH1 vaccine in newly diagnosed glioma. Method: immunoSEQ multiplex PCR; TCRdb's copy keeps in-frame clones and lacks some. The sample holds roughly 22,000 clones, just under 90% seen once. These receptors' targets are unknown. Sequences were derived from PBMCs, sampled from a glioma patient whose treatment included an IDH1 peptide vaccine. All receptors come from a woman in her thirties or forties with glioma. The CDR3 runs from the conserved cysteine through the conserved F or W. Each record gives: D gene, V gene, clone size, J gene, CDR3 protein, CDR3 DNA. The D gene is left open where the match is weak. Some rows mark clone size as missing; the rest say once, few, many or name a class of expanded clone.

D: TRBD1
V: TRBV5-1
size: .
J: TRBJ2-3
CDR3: CASSGTGRGTDTQYF
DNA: TGCGCCAGCAGCGGGACAGGGAGAGGGACAGATACGCAGTATTTT

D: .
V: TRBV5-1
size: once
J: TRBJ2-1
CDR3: CASSLEESSYNEQFF
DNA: TGCGCCAGCAGCTTAGAGGAGAGTTCCTACAATGAGCAGTTCTTC

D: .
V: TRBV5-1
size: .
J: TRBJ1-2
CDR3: CASSLGTAGGYTF
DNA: TGCGCCAGCAGCCTCGGGACCGCGGGAGGCTACACCTTC

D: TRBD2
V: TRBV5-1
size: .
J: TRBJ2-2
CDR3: CASSALAGDNTGELFF
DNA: TGCGCCAGCAGCGCACTAGCGGGGGATAACACCGGGGAGCTGTTTTTT

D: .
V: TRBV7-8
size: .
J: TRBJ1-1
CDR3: CASSSNKNTEAFF
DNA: TGTGCCAGCAGCTCAAACAAGAACACTGAAGCTTTCTTT

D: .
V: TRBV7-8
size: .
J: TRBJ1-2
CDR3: CASSLAVGGGRGYTF
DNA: TGTGCCAGCAGCTTAGCGGTAGGGGGGGGTCGAGGCTACACCTTC

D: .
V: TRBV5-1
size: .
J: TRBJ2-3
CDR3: CASSLGLSDTQYF
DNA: TGCGCCAGCAGCTTGGGATTGTCTGATACGCAGTATTTT

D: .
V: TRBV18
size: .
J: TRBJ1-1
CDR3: CASSPWARGGNTEAFF
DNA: TGTGCCAGCTCACCATGGGCCCGGGGGGGGAACACTGAAGCTTTCTTT

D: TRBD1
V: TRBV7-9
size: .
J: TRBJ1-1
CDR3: CASSFGQGADTEAFF
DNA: TGTGCCAGCAGCTTTGGACAGGGGGCGGACACTGAAGCTTTCTTT

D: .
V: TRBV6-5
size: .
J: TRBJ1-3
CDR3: CASSPGYSGNTIYF
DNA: TGTGCCAGCAGTCCAGGCTACTCTGGAAACACCATATATTTT